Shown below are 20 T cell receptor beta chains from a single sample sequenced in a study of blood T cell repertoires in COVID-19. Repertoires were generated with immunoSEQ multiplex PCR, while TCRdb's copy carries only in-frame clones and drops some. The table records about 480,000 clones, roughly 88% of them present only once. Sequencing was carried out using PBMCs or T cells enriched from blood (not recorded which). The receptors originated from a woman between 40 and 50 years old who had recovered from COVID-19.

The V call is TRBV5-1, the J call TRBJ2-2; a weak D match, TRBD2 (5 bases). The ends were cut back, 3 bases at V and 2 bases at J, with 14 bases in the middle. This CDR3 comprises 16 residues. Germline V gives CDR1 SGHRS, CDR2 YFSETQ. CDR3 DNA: TGCGCCAGCAGCTCCCTTCGCGGAGGCAACACCGGGGAGCTGTTTTTT. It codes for CASSSLRGGNTGELFF.

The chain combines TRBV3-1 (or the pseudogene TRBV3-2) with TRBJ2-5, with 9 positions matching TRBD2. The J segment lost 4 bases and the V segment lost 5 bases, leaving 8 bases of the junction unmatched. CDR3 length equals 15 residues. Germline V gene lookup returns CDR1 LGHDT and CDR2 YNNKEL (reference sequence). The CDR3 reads CASSYSGSLGETQYF. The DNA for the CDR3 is TGTGCCAGCAGCTATAGCGGGAGCCTGGGAGAGACCCAGTACTTC.

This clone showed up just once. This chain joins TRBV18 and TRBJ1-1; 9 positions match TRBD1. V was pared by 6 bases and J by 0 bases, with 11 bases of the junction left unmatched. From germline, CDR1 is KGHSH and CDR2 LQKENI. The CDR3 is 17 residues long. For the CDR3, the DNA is TGTGCCAGCTCGACCACAGGGGGCCCAAATCTGAACACTGAAGCTTTCTTT. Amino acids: CASSTTGGPNLNTEAFF.

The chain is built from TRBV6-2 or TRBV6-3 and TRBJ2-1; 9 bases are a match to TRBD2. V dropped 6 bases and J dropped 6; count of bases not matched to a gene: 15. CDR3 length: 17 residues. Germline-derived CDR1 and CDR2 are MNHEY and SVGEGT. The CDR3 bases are TGTGCCAGCAGCTATACTAGCGGGCAACCTCGCAGCAATGAGCAGTTCTTC. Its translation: CASSYTSGQPRSNEQFF.

The DNA for the CDR3 is TGTGCCAGCAGCTCAAGATCTAGCGGGAGGCGGGTCGAGCAGTACTTC. Translated, it gives CASSSRSSGRRVEQYF. The chain employs TRBV5-4 and TRBJ2-7; 11 bases fit TRBD2. Germline CDR1 is SGHNT and CDR2 is YYREEE (reference sequence). This CDR3 is 16 amino acids long. The junction had 11 bases not matched to a gene; V was cut back by 3 bases and J by 6 bases.

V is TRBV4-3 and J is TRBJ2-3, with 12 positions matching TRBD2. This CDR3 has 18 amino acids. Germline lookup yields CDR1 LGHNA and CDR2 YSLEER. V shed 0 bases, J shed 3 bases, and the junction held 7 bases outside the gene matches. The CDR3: CASSQDLTTSGRTDTQYF. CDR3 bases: TGCGCCAGCAGCCAAGATCTCACAACTAGCGGGAGGACAGATACGCAGTATTTT.

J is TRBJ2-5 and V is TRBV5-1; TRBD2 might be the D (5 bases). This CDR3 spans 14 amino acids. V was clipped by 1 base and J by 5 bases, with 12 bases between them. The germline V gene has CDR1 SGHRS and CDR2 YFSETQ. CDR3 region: CASSLKVGVETQYF. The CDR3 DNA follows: TGCGCCAGCAGCTTGAAGGTGGGAGTCGAGACCCAGTACTTC.

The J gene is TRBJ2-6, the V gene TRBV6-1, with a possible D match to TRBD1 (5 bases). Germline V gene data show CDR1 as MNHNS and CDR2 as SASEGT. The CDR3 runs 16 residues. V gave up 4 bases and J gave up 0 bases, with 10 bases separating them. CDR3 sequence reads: CASSVGVGSGANVLTF. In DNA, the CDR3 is TGTGCCAGCAGTGTAGGGGTAGGCTCTGGGGCCAACGTCCTGACTTTC.

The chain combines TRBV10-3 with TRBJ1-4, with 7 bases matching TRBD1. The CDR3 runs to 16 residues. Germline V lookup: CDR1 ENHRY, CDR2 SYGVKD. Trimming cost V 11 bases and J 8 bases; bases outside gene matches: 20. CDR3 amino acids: CAVRGNDRVGGEKLFF. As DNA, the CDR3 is TGTGCCGTACGAGGGAACGACAGGGTAGGAGGGGAAAAACTGTTTTTT.

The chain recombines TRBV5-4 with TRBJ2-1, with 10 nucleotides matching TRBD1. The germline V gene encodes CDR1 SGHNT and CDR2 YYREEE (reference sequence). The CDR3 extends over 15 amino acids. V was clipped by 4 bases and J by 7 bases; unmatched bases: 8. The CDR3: CASSIPGQGNNEQFF. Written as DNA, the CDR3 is TGTGCCAGCAGCATACCGGGACAGGGGAATAATGAGCAGTTCTTC. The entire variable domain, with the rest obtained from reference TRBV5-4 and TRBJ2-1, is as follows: ETGVTQSPTHLIKTRGQQVTLRCSSQSGHNTVSWYQQALGQGPQFIFQYYREEENGRGNFPPRFSGLQFPNYSSELNVNALELDDSALYLCASSIPGQGNNEQFFGPGTRLTVL.

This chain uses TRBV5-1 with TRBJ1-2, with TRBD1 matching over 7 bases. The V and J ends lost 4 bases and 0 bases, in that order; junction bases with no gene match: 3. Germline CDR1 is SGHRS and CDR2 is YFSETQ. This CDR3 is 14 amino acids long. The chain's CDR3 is CASSVGGPNYGYTF. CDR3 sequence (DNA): TGCGCCAGCAGCGTAGGGGGCCCTAACTATGGCTACACCTTC.

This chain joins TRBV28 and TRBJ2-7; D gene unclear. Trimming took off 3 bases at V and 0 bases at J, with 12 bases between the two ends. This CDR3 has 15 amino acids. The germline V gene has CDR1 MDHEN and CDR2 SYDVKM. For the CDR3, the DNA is TGTGCCAGCAGTTTGGTGGGCCCAAGCTCCTACGAGCAGTACTTC. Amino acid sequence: CASSLVGPSSYEQYF.

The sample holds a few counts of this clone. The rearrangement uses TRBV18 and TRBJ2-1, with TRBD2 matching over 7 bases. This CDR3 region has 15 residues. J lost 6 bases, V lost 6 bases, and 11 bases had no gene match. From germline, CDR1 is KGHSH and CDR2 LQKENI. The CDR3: CASSPALTSANEQFF. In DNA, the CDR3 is TGTGCCAGCTCGCCCGCATTAACTAGCGCCAATGAGCAGTTCTTC. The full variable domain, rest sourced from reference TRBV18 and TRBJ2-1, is NAGVMQNPRHLVRRRGQEARLRCSPMKGHSHVYWYRQLPEEGLKFMVYLQKENIIDESGMPKERFSAEFPKEGPSILRIQQVVRGDSAAYFCASSPALTSANEQFFGPGTRLTVL.

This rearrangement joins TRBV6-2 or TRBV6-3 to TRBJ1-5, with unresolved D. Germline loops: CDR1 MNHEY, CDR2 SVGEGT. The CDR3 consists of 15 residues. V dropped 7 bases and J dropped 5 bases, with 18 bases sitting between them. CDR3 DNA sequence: TGTGCCAGCACCCCCGTCAACCCTGCGTATCAGCCCCAGCATTTT. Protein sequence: CASTPVNPAYQPQHF.

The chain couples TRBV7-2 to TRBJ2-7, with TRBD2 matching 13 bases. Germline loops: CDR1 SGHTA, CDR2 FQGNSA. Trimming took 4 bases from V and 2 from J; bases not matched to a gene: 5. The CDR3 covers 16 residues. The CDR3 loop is CASSSLTSGRPYEQYF. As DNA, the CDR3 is TGTGCCAGCAGCTCACTGACTAGCGGGAGGCCCTACGAGCAGTACTTC.

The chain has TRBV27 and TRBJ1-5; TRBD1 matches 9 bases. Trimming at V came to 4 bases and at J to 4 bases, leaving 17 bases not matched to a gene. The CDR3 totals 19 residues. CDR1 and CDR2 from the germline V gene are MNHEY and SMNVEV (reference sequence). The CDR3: CASSSPHPGQGLENQPQHF. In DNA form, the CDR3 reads TGTGCCAGCAGTTCACCGCATCCAGGACAGGGGCTTGAGAATCAGCCCCAGCATTTT.

The chain's CDR3 is CATRQRTGGNTEAFF. For the CDR3, the DNA is TGTGCCACCAGGCAAAGGACAGGGGGCAACACTGAAGCTTTCTTT. The chain recombines TRBV15 with TRBJ1-1; 11 bases agree with TRBD1. J lost 2 bases, V lost 6 bases, and 5 bases had no gene match. The CDR3 loop spans 15 amino acids. Germline CDR1 reads LNHNV; CDR2 reads YYDKDF (reference sequence).

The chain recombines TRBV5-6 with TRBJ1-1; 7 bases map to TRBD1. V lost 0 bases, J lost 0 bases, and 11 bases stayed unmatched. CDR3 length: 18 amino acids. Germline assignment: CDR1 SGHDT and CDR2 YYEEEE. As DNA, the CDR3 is TGTGCCAGCAGCTTGGTGGGACAGCTCTTTAACATGAACACTGAAGCTTTCTTT. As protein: CASSLVGQLFNMNTEAFF.

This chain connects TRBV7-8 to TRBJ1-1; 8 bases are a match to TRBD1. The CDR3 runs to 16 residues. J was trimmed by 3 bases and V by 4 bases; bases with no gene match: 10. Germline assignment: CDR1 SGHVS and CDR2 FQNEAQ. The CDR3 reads CASSSFLDRVDTEAFF. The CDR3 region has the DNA TGTGCCAGCAGCTCCTTCCTGGACAGGGTGGACACTGAAGCTTTCTTT.

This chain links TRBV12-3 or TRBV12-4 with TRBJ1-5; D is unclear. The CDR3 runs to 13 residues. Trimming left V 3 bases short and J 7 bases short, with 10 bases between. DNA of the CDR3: TGTGCCAGCAGTTTCAAAGGACTGCAGCCCCAGCATTTT. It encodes CASSFKGLQPQHF.